The 10 T cell receptor beta chains below all came from one sample that was sequenced in a study of technical replicates of blood from a few donors. Clones were read by immunoSEQ multiplex PCR, and TCRdb kept only the in-frame ones, dropping some. The data contain 50,000 to 70,000 clones, approximately 95% of them singletons. Sequenced sample: PBMCs. The receptors were gathered from a human donor in good health. Some clones in this sample may be carry-over from other donors' samples.

The chain uses TRBV2 and TRBJ2-7; tentative D call: TRBD1 (6 bases). Germline assignment: CDR1 SNHLY and CDR2 FYNNEI. V was shortened by 2 bases and J by 0 bases, with 14 bases between the two germline ends. The length of the CDR3 is 16 residues. The CDR3 bases are TGTGCCAGCAGTGAACCGTTACGGACAGCCTCCTACGAGCAGTACTTC. This encodes CASSEPLRTASYEQYF.

The chain joins TRBV21-1 to TRBJ2-5; TRBD1, the table's D call, lacks a check against the DNA. TRBV21-1 is a recognized pseudogene. This CDR3 comprises 17 residues. Here the CDR3 DNA reads TGTGCCAGCAGCGACTTAACAGGGGCCGTGGAGGGGGAGACCCAGTACTTC. Protein sequence: CASSDLTGAVEGETQYF.

J is TRBJ2-7 and V is TRBV11-3; D unclear. The V gene's germline CDR1 is SGHNT and CDR2 YENEEA. The germline V and J ends were trimmed by 4 bases and 9 bases, with 16 bases remaining between them. This CDR3 region has 13 residues. The CDR3 DNA is TGTGCCAGCAGCTCACAACCTAACAGTCCGCAGTACTTC. Its translation: CASSSQPNSPQYF.

This sequence joins TRBV5-1 and TRBJ2-1, with TRBD2 as a possible D gene (6 bases). This CDR3 has 14 amino acids. CDR1 is SGHRS, CDR2 YFSETQ, per germline. The V gene lost 4 bases and the J gene lost 5 bases, with 13 bases spanning the gap. CDR3 nucleotide sequence: TGCGCCAGCAGCCCTGGACTAAGCGACAATGAGCAGTTCTTC. Translation gives CASSPGLSDNEQFF.

CDR3 coding DNA: TGCGCCAGCAGCCAAGTTCTTCAATACAGGGGAGGTGAGCAGTTCTTC. Its translation is CASSQVLQYRGGEQFF. This chain links TRBV4-3 with TRBJ2-1; possibly TRBD1 for D (7 bases). This CDR3 comprises 16 residues. In germline, CDR1 is LGHNA, CDR2 YSLEER. Trimming cost V 1 base and J 9 bases, with 19 bases left between them.

This chain connects TRBV10-3 to TRBJ2-3, with TRBD2 as a possible D gene (6 bases). The V gene lost 6 bases and the J gene lost 6 bases, with 13 bases spanning the gap. CDR1 is ENHRY and CDR2 is SYGVKD in the germline V gene. CDR3 length: 13 residues. CDR3 residues: CAIRVTSSDTQYF. The CDR3 region has the DNA TGTGCCATCAGAGTGACTAGTTCGGATACGCAGTATTTT.

This clone was picked up one time. This chain connects TRBV4-1 to TRBJ2-2; 15 nucleotides line up with TRBD2. The V and J ends lost 6 bases and 4 bases, in that order; junction bases with no gene match: 12. CDR3 length: 19 amino acids. Germline V lookup: CDR1 MGHRA, CDR2 YSYEKL. CDR3 loop: CASSRGTSGGTRSTGELFF. The DNA of the CDR3 is TGCGCCAGCAGTCGAGGGACTAGCGGGGGGACCAGGAGCACCGGGGAGCTGTTTTTT.

The chain's CDR3 is CASSQGSGSGNTIYF. The DNA for the CDR3 is TGCGCCAGCAGCCAAGGATCGGGGTCCGGAAACACCATATATTTT. The rearrangement joins TRBV4-1 to TRBJ1-3; D is uncertain. Trimming shortened V by 1 base and J by 4 bases, and 11 bases separated the two germline ends. Germline V gives CDR1 MGHRA, CDR2 YSYEKL. The CDR3 covers 15 residues.

V gene TRBV19 combines with J gene TRBJ1-2, with D unclear. This CDR3 is 14 amino acids long. The V gene's germline CDR1 is LNHDA and CDR2 SQIVND (reference sequence). V was shortened by 3 bases and J by 7 bases, with 15 bases between the two germline ends. The CDR3 DNA sequence: TGTGCCAGTAGTATCGGATTGAATTCAGGTGGCTACACCTTC. This gives the protein CASSIGLNSGGYTF. Combining the CDR3 with reference TRBV19 and TRBJ1-2 gives the whole variable domain DGGITQSPKYLFRKEGQNVTLSCEQNLNHDAMYWYRQDPGQGLRLIYYSQIVNDFQKGDIAEGYSVSREKKESFPLTVTSAQKNPTAFYLCASSIGLNSGGYTFGSGTRLTVV.

The V and J genes are TRBV7-9 and TRBJ1-6; 8 positions agree with TRBD1. Germline V lookup: CDR1 SEHNR, CDR2 FQNEAQ (reference sequence). This CDR3 region has 14 residues. Trimming at V came to 5 bases and at J to 7 bases, leaving 4 bases not matched to a gene. CDR3 sequence reads: CASSPGQDNSPLHF. The CDR3 DNA reads TGTGCCAGCAGCCCGGGACAGGACAATTCACCCCTCCACTTT.